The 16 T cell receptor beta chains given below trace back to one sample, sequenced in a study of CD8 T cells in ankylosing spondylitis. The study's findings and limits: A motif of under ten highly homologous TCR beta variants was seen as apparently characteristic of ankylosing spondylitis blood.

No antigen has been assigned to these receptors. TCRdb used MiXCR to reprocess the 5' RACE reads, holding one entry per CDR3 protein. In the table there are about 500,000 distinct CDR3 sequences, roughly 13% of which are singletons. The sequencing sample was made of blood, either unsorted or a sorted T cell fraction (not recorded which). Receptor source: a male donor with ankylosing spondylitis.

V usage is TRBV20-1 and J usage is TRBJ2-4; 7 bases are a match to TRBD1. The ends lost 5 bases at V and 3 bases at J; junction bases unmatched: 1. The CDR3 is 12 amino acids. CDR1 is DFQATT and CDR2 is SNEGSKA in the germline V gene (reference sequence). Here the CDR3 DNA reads TGCAGTGCTGGACAGGTCAAAAACATTCAGTACTTC. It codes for CSAGQVKNIQYF.

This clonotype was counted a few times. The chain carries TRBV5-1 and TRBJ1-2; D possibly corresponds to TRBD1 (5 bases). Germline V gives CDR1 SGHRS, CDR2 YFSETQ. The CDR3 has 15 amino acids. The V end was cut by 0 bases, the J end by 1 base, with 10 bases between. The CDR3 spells CASSLDGGFNYGYTF. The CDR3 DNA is TGCGCCAGCAGCTTGGATGGGGGATTTAACTATGGCTACACCTTC. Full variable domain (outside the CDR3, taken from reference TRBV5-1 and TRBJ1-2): KAGVTQTPRYLIKTRGQQVTLSCSPISGHRSVSWYQQTPGQGLQFLFEYFSETQRNKGNFPGRFSGRQFSNSRSEMNVSTLELGDSALYLCASSLDGGFNYGYTFGSGTRLTVV.

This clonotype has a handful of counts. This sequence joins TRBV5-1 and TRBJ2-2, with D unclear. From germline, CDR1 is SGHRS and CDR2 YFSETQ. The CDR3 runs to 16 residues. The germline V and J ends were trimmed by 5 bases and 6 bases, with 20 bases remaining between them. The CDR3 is CASSFGPTRESGELFF. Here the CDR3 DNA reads TGCGCCAGCAGTTTCGGCCCTACCCGCGAGTCCGGGGAGCTGTTTTTT.

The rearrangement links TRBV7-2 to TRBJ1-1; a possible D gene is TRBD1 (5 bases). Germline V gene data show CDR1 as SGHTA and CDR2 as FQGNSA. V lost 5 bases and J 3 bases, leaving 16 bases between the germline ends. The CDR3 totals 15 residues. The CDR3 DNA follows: TGTGCCAGCAGCCGGGATGTGGGGCAGGACACTGAAGCTTTCTTT. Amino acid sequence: CASSRDVGQDTEAFF.

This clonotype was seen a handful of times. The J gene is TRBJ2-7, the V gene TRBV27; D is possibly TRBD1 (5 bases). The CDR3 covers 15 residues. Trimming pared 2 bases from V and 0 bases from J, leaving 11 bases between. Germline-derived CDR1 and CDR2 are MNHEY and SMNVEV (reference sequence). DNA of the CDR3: TGTGCCAGCAGTTTAAAGGGGCAGCTCTCCTACGAGCAGTACGTC. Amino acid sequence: CASSLKGQLSYEQYV.

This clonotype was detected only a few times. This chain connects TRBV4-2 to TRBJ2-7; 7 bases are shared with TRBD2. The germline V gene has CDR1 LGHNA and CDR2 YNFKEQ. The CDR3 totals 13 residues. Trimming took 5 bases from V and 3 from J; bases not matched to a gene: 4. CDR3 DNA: TGTGCCAGCAGCGGACTAGACCTCTACGAGCAGTACTTC. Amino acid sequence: CASSGLDLYEQYF.

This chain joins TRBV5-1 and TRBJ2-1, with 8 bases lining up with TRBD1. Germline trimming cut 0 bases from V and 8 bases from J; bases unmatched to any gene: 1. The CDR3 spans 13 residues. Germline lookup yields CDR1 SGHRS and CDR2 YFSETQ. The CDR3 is CASSLADRDEQFF. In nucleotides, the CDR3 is TGCGCCAGCAGCTTGGCGGACAGGGATGAGCAGTTCTTC.

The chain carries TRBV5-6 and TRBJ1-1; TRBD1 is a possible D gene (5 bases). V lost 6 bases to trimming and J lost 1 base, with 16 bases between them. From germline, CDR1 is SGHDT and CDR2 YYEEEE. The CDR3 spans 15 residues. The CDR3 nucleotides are TGTGCCAGCACCTTCCGGGGGTGGTCGAACACTGAAGCTTTCTTT. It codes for CASTFRGWSNTEAFF.

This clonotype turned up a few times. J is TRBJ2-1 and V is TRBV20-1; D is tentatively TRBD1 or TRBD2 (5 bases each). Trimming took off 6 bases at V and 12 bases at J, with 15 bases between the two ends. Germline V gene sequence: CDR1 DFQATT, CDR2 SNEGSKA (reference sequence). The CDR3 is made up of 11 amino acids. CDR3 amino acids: CSAHSGAMQFF. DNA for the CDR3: TGCAGTGCCCACTCCGGGGCCATGCAGTTCTTC.

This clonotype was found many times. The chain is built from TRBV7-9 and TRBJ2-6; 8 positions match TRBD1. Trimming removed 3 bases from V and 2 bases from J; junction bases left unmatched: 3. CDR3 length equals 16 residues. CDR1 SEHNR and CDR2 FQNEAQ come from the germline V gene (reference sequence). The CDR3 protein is CASSFAGGAGANVLTF. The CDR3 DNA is TGTGCCAGCAGCTTTGCAGGGGGCGCTGGGGCCAACGTCCTGACTTTC.

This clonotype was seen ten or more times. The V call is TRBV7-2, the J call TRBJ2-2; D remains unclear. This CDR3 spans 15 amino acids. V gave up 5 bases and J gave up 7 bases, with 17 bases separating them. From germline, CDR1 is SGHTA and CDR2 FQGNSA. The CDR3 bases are TGTGCCAGCAGCCGGGCCGGAAGCGTTGGCGGGGAGCTGTTTTTT. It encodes CASSRAGSVGGELFF. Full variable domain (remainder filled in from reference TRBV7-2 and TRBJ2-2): GAGVSQSPSNKVTEKGKDVELRCDPISGHTALYWYRQSLGQGLEFLIYFQGNSAPDKSGLPSDRFSAERTGGSVSTLTIQRTQQEDSAVYLCASSRAGSVGGELFFGEGSRLTVL.

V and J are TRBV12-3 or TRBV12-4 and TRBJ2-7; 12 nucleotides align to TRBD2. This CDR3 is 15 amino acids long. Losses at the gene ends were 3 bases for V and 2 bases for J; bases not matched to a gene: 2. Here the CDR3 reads CASSFLAGGPYEQYF. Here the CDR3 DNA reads TGTGCCAGCAGTTTCCTAGCGGGAGGGCCCTACGAGCAGTACTTC.

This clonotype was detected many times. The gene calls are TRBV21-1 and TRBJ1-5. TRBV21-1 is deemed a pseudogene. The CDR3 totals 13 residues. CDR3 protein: CASSSVGNQPQHF. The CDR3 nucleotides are TGTGCCAGCAGCTCCGTCGGCAATCAGCCCCAGCATTTT.

The CDR3 is CASRPGAGGGWEQFF. In DNA, the CDR3 is TGTGCCAGCAGACCAGGGGCGGGAGGTGGTTGGGAGCAGTTCTTC. J is TRBJ2-1 and V is TRBV12-3 or TRBV12-4; 8 nucleotides match TRBD2. J was trimmed by 10 bases and V by 6 bases; bases with no gene match: 14. CDR3 length equals 15 residues.

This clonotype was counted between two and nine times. The CDR3 DNA is TGTGCCAGCAGCGTCAAGGGAGGGCGTGGAGATACGCAGTATTTT. Protein sequence: CASSVKGGRGDTQYF. The chain recombines TRBV11-2 with TRBJ2-3, with 7 bases matching TRBD2. Trimming cost V 5 bases and J 5 bases; bases outside gene matches: 10. The CDR3 totals 15 residues. Germline V gives CDR1 SGHAT, CDR2 FQNNGV. Based on the CDR3 plus reference TRBV11-2 and TRBJ2-3, the full variable domain is EAGVAQSPRYKIIEKRQSVAFWCNPISGHATLYWYQQILGQGPKLLIQFQNNGVVDDSQLPKDRFSAERLKGVDSTLKIQPAKLEDSAVYLCASSVKGGRGDTQYFGPGTRLTVL.

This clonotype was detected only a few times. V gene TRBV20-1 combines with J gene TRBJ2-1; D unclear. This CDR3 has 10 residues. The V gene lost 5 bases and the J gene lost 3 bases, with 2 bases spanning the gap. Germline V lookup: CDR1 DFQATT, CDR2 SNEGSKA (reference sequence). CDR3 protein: CSALYNEQFF. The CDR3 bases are TGCAGTGCTCTCTACAATGAGCAGTTCTTC.